Below, one T cell receptor beta chain is given with its context. What it binds is unknown. Primers included in the PCR were 60 Vbeta and 13 Jbeta primers. Sequencing was performed with immunoSEQ multiplex PCR; in TCRdb, only in-frame clones are kept and a portion is missing. Found here are about 120,000 clones, 8.5% to 9% of them singletons; the top ten hold 5% to 6.5%. This sample was included in a study of cytomegalovirus exposure and HLA in healthy donors. Findings of the study overall: Productive rates of about 87% or about 30% were seen for most TCR beta V segments in an earlier analysis.

The TCR comes from a middle-aged woman in good health and CMV-seropositive. The sequencing input was PBMCs.

The CDR3 here is CASTEFDQGAYEQYF. The CDR3, as DNA: TGTGCCAGCACCGAGTTCGACCAGGGGGCCTACGAGCAGTACTTC. This chain connects TRBV5-4 to TRBJ2-7; 7 nucleotides agree with TRBD1. Losses at the gene ends were 6 bases for V and 2 bases for J; bases not matched to a gene: 11. The CDR3 runs 15 residues. Germline-derived CDR1 and CDR2 are SGHNT and YYREEE (reference sequence).